Below, 13 T cell receptor beta chains from the same sample are listed, as sequenced in a study of shared clonotypes between healthy human individuals. Repertoires were generated with immunoSEQ multiplex PCR, while TCRdb's copy carries only in-frame clones and drops some. The profile shows more than 400,000 clones, roughly 80% of them singletons. The specimen sequenced was PBMCs. These receptors all come from a middle-aged woman in good health. Some clones in this sample may be carry-over from other donors' samples.

The J gene is TRBJ2-3, the V gene TRBV21-1; TRBD2 was called by the table and not checked on the DNA. TRBV21-1 is an annotated pseudogene. The CDR3 contains 15 residues. CDR3: CASSKAGGGKDTQYF. Written as DNA, the CDR3 is TGTGCCAGCAGCAAAGCGGGAGGCGGGAAAGATACGCAGTATTTT.

The chain couples TRBV13 to TRBJ2-2, with D perhaps matching TRBD2 (5 bases). The CDR3 runs 15 residues. V lost 5 bases and J 4 bases, leaving 14 bases between the germline ends. Per germline, CDR1 PRHDT and CDR2 FYEKMQ (reference sequence). The CDR3 sequence: CASSPARVSTGELFF. CDR3 nucleotide sequence: TGTGCCAGCAGCCCCGCGAGGGTGAGCACCGGGGAGCTGTTTTTT.

The V and J genes are TRBV6-5 and TRBJ1-1; TRBD1 is a possible D gene (5 bases). The CDR3 contains 14 residues. Germline-derived CDR1 and CDR2 are MNHEY and SVGAGI. V lost 5 bases, J lost 5 bases, and 15 bases lay in between. CDR3 sequence reads: CASSTEGPQTEAFF. The CDR3 nucleotides are TGTGCCAGCAGTACAGAGGGACCACAAACTGAAGCTTTCTTT.

The chain joins TRBV15 to TRBJ2-1; the D gene could be TRBD1 or TRBD2 (6 bases each). V shed 5 bases and J shed 5 bases, with 19 bases lying between them. The CDR3 has 16 residues. Germline assignment: CDR1 LNHNV and CDR2 YYDKDF (reference sequence). The CDR3 DNA sequence: TGTGCCACCAGCCTCCCGCCGGGGGCCCCAAACAATGAGCAGTTCTTC. Its translation: CATSLPPGAPNNEQFF.

The V gene is TRBV30, the J gene TRBJ2-1; the D gene is possibly TRBD1 (5 bases). Germline V CDR1 and CDR2: GTSNPN, SVGIG (reference sequence). Trimming shortened V by 0 bases and J by 4 bases, and 7 bases separated the two germline ends. The CDR3 is 13 amino acids. CDR3: CAWSVRQYNEQFF. The DNA for the CDR3 is TGTGCCTGGAGTGTCCGACAGTACAATGAGCAGTTCTTC. Filled out from reference TRBV30 and TRBJ2-1, the complete variable domain reads SQTIHQWPATLVQPVGSPLSLECTVEGTSNPNLYWYRQAAGRGLQLLFYSVGIGQISSEVPQNLSASRPQDRQFILSSKKLLLSDSGFYLCAWSVRQYNEQFFGPGTRLTVL.

The rearrangement joins TRBV7-2 to TRBJ2-1; D remains unclear. The V end lost 1 base, the J end lost 9 bases, and 13 bases lay between the germline ends. The V gene's germline CDR1 is SGHTA and CDR2 FQGNSA. There are 14 residues in the CDR3. As DNA, the CDR3 is TGTGCCAGCAGCTTAGGTGGGGTTTTGAGTGAGCAGTTCTTC. This codes for CASSLGGVLSEQFF.

This chain connects TRBV5-1 to TRBJ1-1; no clear D. CDR3 length: 16 amino acids. Trimming removed 5 bases from V and 0 bases from J, with 17 bases in between. CDR1 is SGHRS, CDR2 YFSETQ, per germline. In DNA, the CDR3 is TGCGCCAGCAGTCAATCGCCGATCCAGCTGAACACTGAAGCTTTCTTT. Its translation is CASSQSPIQLNTEAFF.

The chain links TRBV6-1 to TRBJ2-7, with 10 bases lining up with TRBD1. The junction had 10 bases not matched to a gene; V was cut back by 4 bases and J by 7 bases. CDR3 length: 15 amino acids. Germline V CDR1 and CDR2: MNHNS, SASEGT. CDR3 sequence reads: CASSGSGTGVGEQYF. For the CDR3, the DNA is TGTGCCAGCAGTGGTTCCGGGACAGGGGTTGGAGAGCAGTACTTC.

This clone was seen only once. The V and J genes are TRBV5-4 and TRBJ2-1; a weak D match, TRBD2 (6 bases). V lost 6 bases and J 5 bases, leaving 30 bases between the germline ends. The CDR3 length is 19 residues. In germline, CDR1 is SGHNT, CDR2 YYREEE (reference sequence). This chain's CDR3 is CASTPAPWRGTLLDNEQFF. CDR3 DNA: TGTGCCAGCACCCCGGCCCCCTGGCGGGGAACTCTCCTGGACAATGAGCAGTTCTTC.

This clone came up a few times. The chain is built from TRBV14 and TRBJ1-1; 8 bases fit TRBD1. The J segment lost 6 bases and the V segment lost 0 bases, leaving 3 bases of the junction unmatched. From germline, CDR1 is SGHDN and CDR2 FVKESK. The CDR3 spans 14 residues. The CDR3 DNA is TGTGCCAGCAGCCAAGAACAGGGGGGGCCTGAAGCTTTCTTT. Its protein product is CASSQEQGGPEAFF. The complete variable domain, with remaining parts taken from reference TRBV14 and TRBJ1-1, reads EAGVTQFPSHSVIEKGQTVTLRCDPISGHDNLYWYRRVMGKEIKFLLHFVKESKQDESGMPNNRFLAERTGGTYSTLKVQPAELEDSGVYFCASSQEQGGPEAFFGQGTRLTVV.

This clone has a single count. This CDR3 is CASSLVAGGKSYEQYF. The CDR3 DNA is TGTGCCAGCAGCTTAGTGGCCGGGGGGAAATCCTACGAGCAGTACTTC. The V gene is TRBV7-8, the J gene TRBJ2-7; TRBD2 agrees at 7 bases. Trimming at V came to 1 base and at J to 1 base, leaving 7 bases not matched to a gene. The germline V gene encodes CDR1 SGHVS and CDR2 FQNEAQ. The CDR3 sequence is 16 residues long.

This clone appeared a single time. Here the CDR3 reads CASSRDRSLEGYTF. CDR3 bases: TGTGCCAGCTCACGGGACAGGTCCTTGGAAGGCTACACCTTC. The rearrangement uses TRBV18 and TRBJ1-2, with 8 bases matching TRBD1. J was trimmed by 8 bases and V by 4 bases; bases with no gene match: 9. The V gene's germline CDR1 is KGHSH and CDR2 LQKENI. The CDR3 loop spans 14 amino acids.

The chain joins TRBV27 to TRBJ2-7; 12 bases line up with TRBD2. With V trimmed by 6 bases and J by 1 base, 7 bases remained unmatched. CDR3 size: 16 residues. Germline lookup yields CDR1 MNHEY and CDR2 SMNVEV (reference sequence). CDR3 sequence (DNA): TGTGCCAGCAGCGCTCCGGGACTAGCGGGTTCCTACGAGCAGTACTTC. As protein: CASSAPGLAGSYEQYF.